This T cell receptor (beta chain) was obtained from a study of cytomegalovirus exposure and HLA in healthy donors. Study-level findings and limits: V- and J-gene trimming of TCR beta was linked (in a later analysis) to a missense DCLRE1C variant. Among donors in an Asian-associated ancestry cluster, a later analysis reportedly found fewer N-insertions than the approximately 670-donor mean.

A note on this clone: Its antigen remains unidentified.

The CDR3 loop spans 16 amino acids. Germline CDR1 SGHTA, CDR2 FQGTGA. V shed 2 bases, J shed 3 bases, and the junction held 5 bases outside the gene matches. 60 Vbeta and 13 Jbeta primers were used in PCR. Libraries were prepared by immunoSEQ multiplex PCR; TCRdb keeps only in-frame clonotypes and omits some of them. Among roughly 88,000 clones, about three quarters were seen once, and the ten largest hold approximately 5.1%. This chain connects TRBV7-3 to TRBJ2-2; 8 positions match TRBD2. This clonotype was obtained from a man aged 25-40 years in good health and CMV-seropositive. Material: PBMCs. This CDR3 is CASSLVAGGDTGELFF. The CDR3 nucleotides are TGTGCCAGCAGCTTAGTTGCGGGGGGCGACACCGGGGAGCTGTTTTTT.